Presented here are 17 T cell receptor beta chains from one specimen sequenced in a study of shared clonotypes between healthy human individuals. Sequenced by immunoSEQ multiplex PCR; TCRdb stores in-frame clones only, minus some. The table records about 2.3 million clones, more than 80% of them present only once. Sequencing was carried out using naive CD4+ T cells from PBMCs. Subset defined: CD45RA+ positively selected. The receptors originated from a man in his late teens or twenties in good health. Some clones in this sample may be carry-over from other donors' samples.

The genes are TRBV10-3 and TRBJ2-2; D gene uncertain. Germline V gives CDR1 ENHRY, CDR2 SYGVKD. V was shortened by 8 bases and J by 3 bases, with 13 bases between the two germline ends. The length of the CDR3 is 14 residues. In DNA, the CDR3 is TGTGCCATCGGGCTGGATAGGGACACCGGGGAGCTGTTTTTT. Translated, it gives CAIGLDRDTGELFF.

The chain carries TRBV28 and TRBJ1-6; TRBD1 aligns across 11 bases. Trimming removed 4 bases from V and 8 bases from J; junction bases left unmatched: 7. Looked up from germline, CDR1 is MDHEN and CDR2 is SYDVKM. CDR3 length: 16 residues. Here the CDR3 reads CASSSRTGGWDSPLHF. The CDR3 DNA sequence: TGTGCCAGCAGTTCCCGGACAGGGGGCTGGGATTCACCCCTCCACTTT.

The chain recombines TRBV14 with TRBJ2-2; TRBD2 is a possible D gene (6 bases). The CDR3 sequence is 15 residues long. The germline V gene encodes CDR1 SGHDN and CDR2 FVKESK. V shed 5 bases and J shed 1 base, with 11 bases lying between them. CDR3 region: CASSKREENTGELFF. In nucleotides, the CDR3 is TGTGCCAGCAGCAAAAGGGAGGAGAACACCGGGGAGCTGTTTTTT.

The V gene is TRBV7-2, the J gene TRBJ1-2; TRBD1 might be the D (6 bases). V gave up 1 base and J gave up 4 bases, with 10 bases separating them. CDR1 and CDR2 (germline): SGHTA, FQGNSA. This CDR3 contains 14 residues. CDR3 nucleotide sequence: TGTGCCAGCAGCTTAGTCTCGACAGGCTATGGCTACACCTTC. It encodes CASSLVSTGYGYTF.

In DNA form, the CDR3 reads TGCGCCAGCGCCGACTCCAGGGGGGCAGATACGCAGTATTTT. Protein: CASADSRGADTQYF. This sequence joins TRBV5-1 and TRBJ2-3; TRBD1 might be the D (7 bases). Looked up from germline, CDR1 is SGHRS and CDR2 is YFSETQ. CDR3 length: 14 residues. V was shortened by 7 bases and J by 4 bases, with 16 bases between the two germline ends.

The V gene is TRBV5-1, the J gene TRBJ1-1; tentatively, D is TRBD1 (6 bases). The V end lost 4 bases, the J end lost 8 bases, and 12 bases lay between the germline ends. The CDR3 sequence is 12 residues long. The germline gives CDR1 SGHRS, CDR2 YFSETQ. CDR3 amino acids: CASSHGQSEAFF. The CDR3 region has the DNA TGCGCCAGCAGCCACGGACAGAGCGAAGCTTTCTTT.

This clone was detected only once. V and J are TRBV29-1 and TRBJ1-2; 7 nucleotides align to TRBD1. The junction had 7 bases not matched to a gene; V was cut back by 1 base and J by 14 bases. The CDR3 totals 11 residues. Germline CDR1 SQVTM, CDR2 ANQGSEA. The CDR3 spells CSVEGGGGKTF. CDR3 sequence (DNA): TGCAGCGTTGAAGGGGGAGGGGGCAAGACCTTC.

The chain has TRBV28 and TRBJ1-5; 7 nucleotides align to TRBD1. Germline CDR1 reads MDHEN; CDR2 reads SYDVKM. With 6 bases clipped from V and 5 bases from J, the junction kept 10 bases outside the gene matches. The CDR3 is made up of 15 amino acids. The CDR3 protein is CASRGGRGQYQPQHF. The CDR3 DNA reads TGTGCCAGCAGGGGAGGGAGGGGGCAATATCAGCCCCAGCATTTT.

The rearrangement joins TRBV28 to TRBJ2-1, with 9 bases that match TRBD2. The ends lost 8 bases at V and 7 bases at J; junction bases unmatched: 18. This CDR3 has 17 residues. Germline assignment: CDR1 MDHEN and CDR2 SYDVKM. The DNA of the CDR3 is TGTGCCAGCCCTCCGACCGGCCCTAGCGGGAAGGGAAATGAGCAGTTCTTC. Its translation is CASPPTGPSGKGNEQFF.

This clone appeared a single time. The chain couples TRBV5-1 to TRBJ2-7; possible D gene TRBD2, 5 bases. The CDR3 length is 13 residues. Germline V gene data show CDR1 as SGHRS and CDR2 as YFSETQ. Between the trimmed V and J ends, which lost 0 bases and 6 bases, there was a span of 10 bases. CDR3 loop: CASSLDPRGEQYF. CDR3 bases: TGCGCCAGCAGCTTGGACCCCCGGGGCGAGCAGTACTTC.

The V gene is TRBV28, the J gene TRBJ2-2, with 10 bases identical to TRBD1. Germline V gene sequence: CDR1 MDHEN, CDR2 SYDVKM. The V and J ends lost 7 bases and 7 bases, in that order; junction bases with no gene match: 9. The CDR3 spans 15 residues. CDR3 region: CASTTGTGVFGELFF. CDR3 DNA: TGTGCCAGCACCACCGGGACAGGGGTTTTCGGGGAGCTGTTTTTT.

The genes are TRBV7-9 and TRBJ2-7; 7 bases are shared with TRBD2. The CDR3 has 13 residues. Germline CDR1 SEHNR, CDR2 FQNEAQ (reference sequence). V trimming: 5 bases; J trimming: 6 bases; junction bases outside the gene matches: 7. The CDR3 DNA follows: TGTGCCAGCAGCCTCAGACTAGCCTCCGAGCAGTACTTC. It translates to CASSLRLASEQYF.

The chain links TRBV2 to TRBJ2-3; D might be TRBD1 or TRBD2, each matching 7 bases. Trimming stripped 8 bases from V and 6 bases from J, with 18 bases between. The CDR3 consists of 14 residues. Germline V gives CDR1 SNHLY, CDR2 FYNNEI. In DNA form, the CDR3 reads TGTGCCAGCGCCTTAAACAGGGGAGGGGATACGCAGTATTTT. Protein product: CASALNRGGDTQYF.

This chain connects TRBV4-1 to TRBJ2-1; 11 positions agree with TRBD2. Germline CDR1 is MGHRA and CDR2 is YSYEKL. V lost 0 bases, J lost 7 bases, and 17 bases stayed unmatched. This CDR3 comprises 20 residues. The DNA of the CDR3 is TGCGCCAGCAGCCAAGATCAAAGAAGGGGTAGCGGGAGGGCTCGGAATGAGCAGTTCTTC. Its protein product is CASSQDQRRGSGRARNEQFF.

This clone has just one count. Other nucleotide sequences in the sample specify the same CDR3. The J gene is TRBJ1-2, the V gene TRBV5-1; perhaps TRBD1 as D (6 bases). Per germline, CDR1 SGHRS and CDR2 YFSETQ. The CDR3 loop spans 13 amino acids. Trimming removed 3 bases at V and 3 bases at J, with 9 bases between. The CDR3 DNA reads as TGCGCCAGCAGCTCACAGGGAGACTATGGCTACACCTTC. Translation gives CASSSQGDYGYTF.

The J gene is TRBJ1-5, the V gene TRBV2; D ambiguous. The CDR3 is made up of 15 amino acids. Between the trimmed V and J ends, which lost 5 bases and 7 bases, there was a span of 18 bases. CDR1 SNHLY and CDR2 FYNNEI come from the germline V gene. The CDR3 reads CASSIGQEGRQPQHF. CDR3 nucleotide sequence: TGTGCCAGCAGTATCGGCCAGGAAGGAAGGCAGCCCCAGCATTTT.

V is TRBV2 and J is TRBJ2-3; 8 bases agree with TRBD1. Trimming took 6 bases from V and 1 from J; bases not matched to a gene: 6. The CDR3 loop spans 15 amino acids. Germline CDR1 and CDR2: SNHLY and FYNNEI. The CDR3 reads CASRESTGGTDTQYF. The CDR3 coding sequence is TGTGCCAGCAGGGAATCGACAGGGGGCACAGATACGCAGTATTTT.